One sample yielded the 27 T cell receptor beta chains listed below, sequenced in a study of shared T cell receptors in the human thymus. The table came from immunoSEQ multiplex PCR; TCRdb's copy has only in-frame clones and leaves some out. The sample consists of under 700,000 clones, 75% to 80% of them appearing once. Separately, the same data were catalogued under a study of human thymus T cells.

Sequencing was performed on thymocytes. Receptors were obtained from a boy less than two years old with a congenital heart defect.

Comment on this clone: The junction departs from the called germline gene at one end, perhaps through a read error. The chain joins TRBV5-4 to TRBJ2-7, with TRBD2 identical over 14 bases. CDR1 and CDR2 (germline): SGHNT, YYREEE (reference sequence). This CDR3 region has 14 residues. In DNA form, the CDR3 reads TGTGCCAGCAGCCAGGGACTAGCGGGAGTCCCCCCGGACTTC. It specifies CASSQGLAGVPPDF.

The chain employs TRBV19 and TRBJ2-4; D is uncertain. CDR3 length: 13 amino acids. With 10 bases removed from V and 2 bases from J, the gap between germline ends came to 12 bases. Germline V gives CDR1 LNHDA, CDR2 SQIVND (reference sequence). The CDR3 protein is CATLGVSKNIQYF. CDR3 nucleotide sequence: TGTGCCACTCTTGGAGTGTCCAAAAACATTCAGTACTTC. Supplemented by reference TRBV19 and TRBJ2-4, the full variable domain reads DGGITQSPKYLFRKEGQNVTLSCEQNLNHDAMYWYRQDPGQGLRLIYYSQIVNDFQKGDIAEGYSVSREKKESFPLTVTSAQKNPTAFYLCATLGVSKNIQYFGAGTRLSVL.

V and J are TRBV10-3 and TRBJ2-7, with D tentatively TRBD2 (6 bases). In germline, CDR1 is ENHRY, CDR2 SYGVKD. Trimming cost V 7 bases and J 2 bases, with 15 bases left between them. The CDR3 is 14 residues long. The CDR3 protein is CAITGTGGTYEQYF. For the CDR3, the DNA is TGTGCCATCACAGGGACTGGCGGGACCTACGAGCAGTACTTC.

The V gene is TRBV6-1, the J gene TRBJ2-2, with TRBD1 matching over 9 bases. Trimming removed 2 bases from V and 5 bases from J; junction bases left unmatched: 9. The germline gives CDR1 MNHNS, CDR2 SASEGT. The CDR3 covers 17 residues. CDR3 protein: CASSESRTDRGTGELFF. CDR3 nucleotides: TGTGCCAGCAGTGAATCCCGAACTGACAGGGGGACCGGGGAGCTGTTTTTT.

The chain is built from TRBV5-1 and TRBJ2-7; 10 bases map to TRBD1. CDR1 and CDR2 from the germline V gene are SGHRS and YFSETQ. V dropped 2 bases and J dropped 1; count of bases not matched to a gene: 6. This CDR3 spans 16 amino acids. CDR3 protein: CASSFLDRGGSYEQYF. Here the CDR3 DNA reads TGCGCCAGCAGCTTCCTGGACAGGGGGGGATCCTACGAGCAGTACTTC.

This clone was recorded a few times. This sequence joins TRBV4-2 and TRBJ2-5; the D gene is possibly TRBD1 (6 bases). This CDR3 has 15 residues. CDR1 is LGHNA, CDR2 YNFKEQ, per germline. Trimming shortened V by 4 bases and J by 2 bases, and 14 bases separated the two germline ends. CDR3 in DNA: TGTGCCAGCAGCCCCCGGGCGGACAGACAAGAGACCCAGTACTTC. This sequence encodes CASSPRADRQETQYF.

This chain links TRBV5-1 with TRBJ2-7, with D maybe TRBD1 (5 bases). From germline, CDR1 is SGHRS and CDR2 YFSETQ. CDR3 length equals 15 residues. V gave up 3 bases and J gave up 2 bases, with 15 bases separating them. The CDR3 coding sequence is TGCGCCAGCAGCTGCCCAGGACAATCTCCCTACGAGCAGTACTTC. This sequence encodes CASSCPGQSPYEQYF.

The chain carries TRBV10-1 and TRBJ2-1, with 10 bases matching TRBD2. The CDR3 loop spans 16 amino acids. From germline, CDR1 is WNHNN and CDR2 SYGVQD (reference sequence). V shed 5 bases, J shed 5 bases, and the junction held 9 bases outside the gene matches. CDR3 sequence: CASSRLAGVAHNEQFF. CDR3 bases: TGCGCCAGCAGTCGGCTAGCGGGGGTAGCACACAATGAGCAGTTCTTC.

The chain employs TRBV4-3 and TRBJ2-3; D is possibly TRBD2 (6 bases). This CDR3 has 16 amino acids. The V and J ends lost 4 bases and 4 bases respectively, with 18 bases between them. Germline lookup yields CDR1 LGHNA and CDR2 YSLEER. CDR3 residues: CASSRVRARDSDTQYF. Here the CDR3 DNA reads TGCGCCAGCAGCCGAGTAAGGGCACGGGACTCAGATACGCAGTATTTT.

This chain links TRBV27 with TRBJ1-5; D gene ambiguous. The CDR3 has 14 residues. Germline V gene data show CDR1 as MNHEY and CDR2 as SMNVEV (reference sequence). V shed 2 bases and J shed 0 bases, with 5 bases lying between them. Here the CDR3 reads CASSLNYSNQPQHF. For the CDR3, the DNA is TGTGCCAGCAGTTTAAATTATAGCAATCAGCCCCAGCATTTT.

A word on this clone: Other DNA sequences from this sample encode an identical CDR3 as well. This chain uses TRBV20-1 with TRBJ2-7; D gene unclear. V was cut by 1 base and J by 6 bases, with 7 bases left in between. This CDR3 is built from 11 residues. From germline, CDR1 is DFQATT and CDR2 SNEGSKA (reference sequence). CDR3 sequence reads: CSARGSSEQYF. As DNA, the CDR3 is TGCAGTGCTAGAGGTTCGTCCGAGCAGTACTTC.

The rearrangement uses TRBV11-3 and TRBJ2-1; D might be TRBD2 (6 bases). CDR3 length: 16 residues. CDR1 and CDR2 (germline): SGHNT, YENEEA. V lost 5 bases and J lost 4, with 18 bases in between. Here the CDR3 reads CASSTTRRALYNEQFF. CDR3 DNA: TGTGCCAGCAGCACCACTAGGAGGGCTCTATACAATGAGCAGTTCTTC.

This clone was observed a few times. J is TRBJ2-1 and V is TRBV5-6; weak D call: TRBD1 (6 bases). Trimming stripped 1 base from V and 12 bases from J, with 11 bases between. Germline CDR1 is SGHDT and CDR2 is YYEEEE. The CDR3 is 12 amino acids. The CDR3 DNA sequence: TGTGCCAGCAGCTTGAGGGGGAGACGGCAGTTCTTC. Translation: CASSLRGRRQFF.

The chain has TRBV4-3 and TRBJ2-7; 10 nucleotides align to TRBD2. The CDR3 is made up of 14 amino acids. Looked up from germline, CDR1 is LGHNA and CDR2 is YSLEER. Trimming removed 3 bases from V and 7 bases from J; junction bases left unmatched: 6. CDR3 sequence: CASSHSSGGWEQYF. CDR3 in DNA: TGCGCCAGCAGCCACTCTAGCGGGGGCTGGGAGCAGTACTTC.

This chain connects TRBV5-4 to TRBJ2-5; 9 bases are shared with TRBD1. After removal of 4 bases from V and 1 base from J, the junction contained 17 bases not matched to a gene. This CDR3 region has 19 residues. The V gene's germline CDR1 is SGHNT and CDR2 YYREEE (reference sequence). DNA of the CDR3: TGTGCCAGCAGCGGGGGGGGACAGGGCATCGGGGGAGTCCAAGAGACCCAGTACTTC. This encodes CASSGGGQGIGGVQETQYF.

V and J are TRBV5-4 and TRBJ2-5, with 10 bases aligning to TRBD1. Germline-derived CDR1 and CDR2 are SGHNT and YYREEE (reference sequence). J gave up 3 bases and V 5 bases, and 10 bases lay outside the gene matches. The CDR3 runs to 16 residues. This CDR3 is CASRVGDRGAEETQYF. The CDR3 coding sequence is TGTGCCAGCAGGGTTGGGGACAGGGGCGCGGAAGAGACCCAGTACTTC.

CDR3 sequence (DNA): TGTGCCAGGAGGACAGGGAACTACGAGCAGTACTTC. Its translation is CARRTGNYEQYF. V is TRBV7-2 and J is TRBJ2-7; TRBD1 agrees at 8 bases. The CDR3 runs to 12 residues. The V gene end was trimmed by 9 bases and the J gene end by 3 bases; junction bases not matched to a gene: 4. Per the germline V gene, CDR1 is SGHTA and CDR2 is FQGNSA. Drawing the rest from reference TRBV7-2 and TRBJ2-7, the complete variable domain is GAGVSQSPSNKVTEKGKDVELRCDPISGHTALYWYRQSLGQGLEFLIYFQGNSAPDKSGLPSDRFSAERTGGSVSTLTIQRTQQEDSAVYLCARRTGNYEQYFGPGTRLTVT.

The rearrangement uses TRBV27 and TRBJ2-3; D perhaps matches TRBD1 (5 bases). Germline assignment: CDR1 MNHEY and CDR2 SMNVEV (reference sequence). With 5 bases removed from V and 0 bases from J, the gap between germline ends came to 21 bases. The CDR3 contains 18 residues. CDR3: CASSPTLRQSASTDTQYF. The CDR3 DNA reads TGTGCCAGCAGTCCAACCCTCCGACAGTCGGCTAGCACAGATACGCAGTATTTT.

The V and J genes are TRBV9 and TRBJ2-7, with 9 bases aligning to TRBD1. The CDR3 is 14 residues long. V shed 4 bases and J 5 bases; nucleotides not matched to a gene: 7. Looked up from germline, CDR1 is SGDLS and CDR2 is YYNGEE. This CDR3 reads CASSPSTGGDEQYF. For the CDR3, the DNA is TGTGCCAGCAGCCCCTCGACAGGGGGGGACGAGCAGTACTTC.

The CDR3 region has the DNA TGTGCCAGCAGCTTGGACAAAGACTACAATGAGCAGTTCTTC. As protein: CASSLDKDYNEQFF. The V and J genes are TRBV5-6 and TRBJ2-1; D not resolved. Germline V gene lookup returns CDR1 SGHDT and CDR2 YYEEEE. V gave up 0 bases and J gave up 3 bases, with 7 bases separating them. This CDR3 is 14 amino acids long.

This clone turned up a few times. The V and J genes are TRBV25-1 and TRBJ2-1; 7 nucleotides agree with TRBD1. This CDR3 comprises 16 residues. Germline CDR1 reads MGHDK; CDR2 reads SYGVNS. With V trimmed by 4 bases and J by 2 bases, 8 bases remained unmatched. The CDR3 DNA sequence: TGTGCCAGCAGTGTACTATTGGGGACAGCCTACAATGAGCAGTTCTTC. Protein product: CASSVLLGTAYNEQFF.

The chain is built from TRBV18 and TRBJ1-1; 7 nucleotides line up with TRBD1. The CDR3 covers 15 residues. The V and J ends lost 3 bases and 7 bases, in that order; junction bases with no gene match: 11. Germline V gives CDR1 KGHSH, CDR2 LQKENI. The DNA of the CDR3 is TGTGCCAGCTCACCTTCTCAGGGGGTTACTATTGAAGCTTTCTTT. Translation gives CASSPSQGVTIEAFF.

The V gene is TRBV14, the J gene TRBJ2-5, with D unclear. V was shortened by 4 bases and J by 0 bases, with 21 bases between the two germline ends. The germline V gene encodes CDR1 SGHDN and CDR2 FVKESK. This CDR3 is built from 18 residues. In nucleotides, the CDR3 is TGTGCCAGCAGCCCCGGCGAAAACCCATCCCGGGACCAAGAGACCCAGTACTTC. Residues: CASSPGENPSRDQETQYF.

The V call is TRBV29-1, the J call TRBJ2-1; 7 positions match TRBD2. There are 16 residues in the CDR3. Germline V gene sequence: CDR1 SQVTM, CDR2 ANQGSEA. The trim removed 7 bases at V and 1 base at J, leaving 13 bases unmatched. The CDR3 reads CSGKRDFSCSYNEQFF. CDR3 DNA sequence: TGCAGCGGCAAGCGGGATTTCAGCTGTTCCTACAATGAGCAGTTCTTC.

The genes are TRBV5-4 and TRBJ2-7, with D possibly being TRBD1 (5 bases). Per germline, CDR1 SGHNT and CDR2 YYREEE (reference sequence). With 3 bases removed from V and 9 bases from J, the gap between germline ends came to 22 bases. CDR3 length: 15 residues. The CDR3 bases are TGTGCCAGCAGCTCCAAGAGGCGCCGTAGGGGTGTGCAGTACTTC. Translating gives CASSSKRRRRGVQYF.

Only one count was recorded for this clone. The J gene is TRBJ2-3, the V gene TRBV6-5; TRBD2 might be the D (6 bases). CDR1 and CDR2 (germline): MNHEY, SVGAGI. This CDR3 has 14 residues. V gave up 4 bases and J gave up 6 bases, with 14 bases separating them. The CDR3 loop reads CASSFGLEGDTQYF. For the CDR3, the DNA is TGTGCCAGCAGTTTCGGACTGGAGGGCGATACGCAGTATTTT.

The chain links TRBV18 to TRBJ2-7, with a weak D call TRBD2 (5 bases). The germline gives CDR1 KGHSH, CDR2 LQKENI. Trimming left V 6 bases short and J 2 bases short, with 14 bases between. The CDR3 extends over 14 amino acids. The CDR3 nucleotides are TGTGCCAGCTCGCTGCGAGGGTCCACCTACGAGCAGTACTTC. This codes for CASSLRGSTYEQYF.